The clone carrying this T cell receptor beta chain has more than one count but fewer than ten. What it binds is not known. The data stem from a study of T-cell memory formation after mild COVID-19. One entry per CDR3 protein results from TCRdb running MiXCR on the 5' RACE reads. The sample includes 300,000 to 350,000 distinct CDR3 sequences, approximately 14% of them seen just once. Notes on the study in general: Prior to infection, memory already included some responding clones, suggesting cross-reactive memory joined. Later expanders leaned CD4+, whereas day 15 to 85 contracting clones were balanced CD4/CD8. CD4+ contracting clones were mainly CM and EM; CD8+ ones, EMRA.

Germline assignment: CDR1 SGHRS and CDR2 YFSETQ. V lost 4 bases and J lost 2; bases outside the gene matches: 5. The CDR3 runs 15 residues. The sequence derives from a man aged 18 to 30 who had mild COVID-19 (a few samples of this study predate the infection). Cell type and time point are not known. The chain recombines TRBV5-1 with TRBJ1-2, with TRBD1 identical over 10 bases. The sample comprised PBMCs or a T cell subset sorted from them (not recorded which). In DNA, the CDR3 is TGCGCCAGCAGCCTTGACAGGGGGCGCAACTATGGCTACACCTTC. As protein: CASSLDRGRNYGYTF.